A single sample gave rise to the 20 T cell receptor beta chains below, sequenced in a study of blood T cells in healthy people across ages. PCR was performed a second time for roughly 7 to 11 cycles using a sample-barcoded 5' primer and a J-beta primer mix. One entry per CDR3 protein, called by TCRdb with MiXCR from the 5' RACE reads. The sample contains 550,000 to 700,000 distinct CDR3 sequences, about 25% of which appear only once. Sequencing input: blood. The receptor set was obtained from an older woman in good health.

The chain employs TRBV7-9 and TRBJ2-3, with unresolved D. The V and J ends lost 5 bases and 6 bases respectively, with 12 bases between them. CDR1 is SEHNR and CDR2 is FQNEAQ in the germline V gene (reference sequence). The CDR3 is 13 amino acids. CDR3 protein: CASSRDATDTQYF. CDR3 DNA sequence: TGTGCCAGCAGCCGAGACGCTACGGATACGCAGTATTTT.

CDR3 in amino acids: CSAIPGQNIQYF. The DNA for the CDR3 is TGCAGTGCCATCCCGGGACAAAACATTCAGTACTTC. The chain joins TRBV20-1 to TRBJ2-4; the D call may be TRBD1 or TRBD2 (5 bases each). V was shortened by 6 bases and J by 5 bases, with 11 bases between the two germline ends. This CDR3 region has 12 residues. Germline CDR1 DFQATT, CDR2 SNEGSKA (reference sequence).

The chain recombines TRBV14 with TRBJ2-5, with D possibly TRBD2 on 5 matching bases. Looked up from germline, CDR1 is SGHDN and CDR2 is FVKESK. Trimming pared 1 base from V and 5 bases from J, leaving 8 bases between. This CDR3 has 13 residues. The CDR3 nucleotides are TGTGCCAGCAGCCAAGGGAGGATGGAGACCCAGTACTTC. Protein sequence: CASSQGRMETQYF.

The table lists this clonotype with many counts. The rearrangement joins TRBV4-2 to TRBJ1-4; the D is unclear. The CDR3 is 14 residues long. V was clipped by 1 base and J by 8 bases, with 11 bases between them. Germline CDR1 is LGHNA and CDR2 is YNFKEQ. The CDR3 DNA reads as TGTGCCAGCAGCCAAGGAGAAGGTGGGGAAAAACTGTTTTTT. Translation gives CASSQGEGGEKLFF.

This sequence joins TRBV7-8 and TRBJ1-4; D gene ambiguous. The V gene's germline CDR1 is SGHVS and CDR2 FQNEAQ. The germline V and J ends were trimmed by 3 bases and 8 bases, with 13 bases remaining between them. The CDR3 totals 14 residues. The CDR3 bases are TGTGCCAGCAGCTTTTTTCGTGTGCGGGAAAAACTGTTTTTT. Protein product: CASSFFRVREKLFF.

The table lists this clonotype with a few counts. The rearrangement joins TRBV20-1 to TRBJ2-5; 9 bases align to TRBD1. Germline CDR1 DFQATT, CDR2 SNEGSKA (reference sequence). V dropped 3 bases and J dropped 1; count of bases not matched to a gene: 0. This CDR3 is built from 13 residues. Written as DNA, the CDR3 is TGCAGTGCTAGGGGACAGGGCCAAGAGACCCAGTACTTC. Its translation is CSARGQGQETQYF.

This clonotype occurred a few times. The genes are TRBV5-1 and TRBJ1-2, with D perhaps TRBD1 (6 bases). Per germline, CDR1 SGHRS and CDR2 YFSETQ. Trimming took off 0 bases at V and 8 bases at J, with 11 bases between the two ends. The CDR3 totals 13 residues. Here the CDR3 reads CASSLDRVEGYTF. The DNA of the CDR3 is TGCGCCAGCAGCTTGGACAGGGTGGAGGGCTACACCTTC.

This clonotype was counted only a few times. The chain is built from TRBV29-1 and TRBJ2-5; D remains unclear. Judging by the DNA end, TRBJ2-1 fits better; the J call may be wrong. The germline CDR1 and CDR2 sequences are SQVTM and ANQGSEA. The CDR3 covers 13 residues. The CDR3 sequence: CSVPGPQGREQFF. DNA for the CDR3: TGCAGCGTTCCCGGACCGCAAGGTCGTGAGCAGTTCTTC.

V gene TRBV6-6 combines with J gene TRBJ2-2; 10 bases are a match to TRBD1. This CDR3 has 16 amino acids. Germline V gives CDR1 MNHNY, CDR2 SVGAGI (reference sequence). With V trimmed by 7 bases and J by 6 bases, 11 bases remained unmatched. CDR3 nucleotides: TGTGCCAGCACCCCACCCGGGACAGGGGTGGCCGGGGAGCTGTTTTTT. Its protein product is CASTPPGTGVAGELFF.

This sequence joins TRBV7-9 and TRBJ1-6; 9 bases align to TRBD1. V dropped 3 bases and J dropped 9; count of bases not matched to a gene: 9. Germline V CDR1 and CDR2: SEHNR, FQNEAQ (reference sequence). The CDR3 runs 16 residues. The CDR3 DNA is TGTGCCAGCAGCTTGGGACAGGGTTTTTGGGCTTCACCCCTCCACTTT. Its protein is CASSLGQGFWASPLHF.

J is TRBJ1-1 and V is TRBV30; a possible D gene is TRBD1 (6 bases). Germline V lookup: CDR1 GTSNPN, CDR2 SVGIG (reference sequence). V shed 4 bases and J shed 11 bases, with 17 bases lying between them. The CDR3 has 12 amino acids. CDR3 DNA sequence: TGTGCCTGGACCCCCAGGGGTTCGGATGCTTTCTTT. Its protein product is CAWTPRGSDAFF.

This clonotype was seen once. This sequence joins TRBV5-1 and TRBJ1-2; no definite D call. The CDR3 consists of 16 residues. The germline V and J ends were trimmed by 4 bases and 6 bases, with 22 bases remaining between them. Germline-derived CDR1 and CDR2 are SGHRS and YFSETQ. CDR3 residues: CASSTIDGPVAHGYTF. The CDR3 nucleotides read TGCGCCAGCAGCACAATCGACGGACCGGTTGCCCATGGCTACACCTTC.

This clonotype came up a few times. The chain uses TRBV6-6 and TRBJ2-5, with 7 bases lining up with TRBD1. Germline values: CDR1 MNHNY, CDR2 SVGAGI (reference sequence). After removal of 8 bases from V and 4 bases from J, the junction contained 10 bases not matched to a gene. The CDR3 loop spans 14 amino acids. The CDR3 nucleotides are TGTGCCAGCGGTGACAGGGCTATTATAGAGACCCAGTACTTC. Residues: CASGDRAIIETQYF.

The rearrangement uses TRBV28 and TRBJ2-1, with TRBD2 matching 14 bases. The CDR3 is made up of 15 amino acids. Germline V gene data show CDR1 as MDHEN and CDR2 as SYDVKM. V lost 8 bases and J lost 4; bases outside the gene matches: 4. CDR3: CASLRTSGGYNEQFF. Here the CDR3 DNA reads TGTGCCAGCCTCCGGACTAGCGGGGGGTACAATGAGCAGTTCTTC.

V is TRBV6-2 or TRBV6-3 and J is TRBJ1-2, with unresolved D. Per the germline V gene, CDR1 is MNHEY and CDR2 is SVGEGT. CDR3 length: 14 residues. Trimming cost V 5 bases and J 11 bases, with 21 bases left between them. DNA for the CDR3: TGTGCCAGCAGTACCAGGACTACTGGTTCCGGTTACACCTTC. Translation: CASSTRTTGSGYTF.

The V gene is TRBV12-3 or TRBV12-4, the J gene TRBJ1-2; 10 nucleotides line up with TRBD1. The CDR3 contains 17 residues. With 5 bases clipped from V and 6 bases from J, the junction kept 15 bases outside the gene matches. CDR3 DNA: TGTGCCAGCAGTAGGACCGGGACAGGGGCGGACAAGAATGGCTACACCTTC. Its protein product is CASSRTGTGADKNGYTF.

This clonotype has only a few counts. The chain uses TRBV20-1 and TRBJ2-3; TRBD2 is a possible D gene (6 bases). The CDR3 extends over 16 amino acids. The germline gives CDR1 DFQATT, CDR2 SNEGSKA (reference sequence). Trimming stripped 3 bases from V and 0 bases from J, with 16 bases between. CDR3 in amino acids: CSASPGGVPSTDTQYF. Written as DNA, the CDR3 is TGCAGTGCTAGTCCCGGGGGTGTTCCTAGCACAGATACGCAGTATTTT.

The chain has TRBV29-1 and TRBJ1-1; 9 nucleotides agree with TRBD1. V trimming: 6 bases; J trimming: 5 bases; junction bases outside the gene matches: 7. Looked up from germline, CDR1 is SQVTM and CDR2 is ANQGSEA. This CDR3 has 13 amino acids. The CDR3: CSVRGQGGTEAFF. CDR3 in DNA: TGCAGCGTCAGGGGACAGGGTGGAACTGAAGCTTTCTTT.

The chain has TRBV19 and TRBJ1-5, with a possible D match to TRBD1 (6 bases). This CDR3 contains 14 residues. Germline V gives CDR1 LNHDA, CDR2 SQIVND (reference sequence). Trimming pared 7 bases from V and 4 bases from J, leaving 14 bases between. This CDR3 is CASTSGVGNQPQHF. The CDR3, as DNA: TGTGCCAGTACCTCAGGGGTGGGGAATCAGCCCCAGCATTTT.

This clonotype came up a few times. CDR3 residues: CADGDGETQYF. CDR3 nucleotides: TGTGCTGACGGGGATGGAGAGACCCAGTACTTC. V and J are TRBV6-6 and TRBJ2-5, with D possibly matching TRBD2 (5 bases). Per germline, CDR1 MNHNY and CDR2 SVGAGI (reference sequence). The length of the CDR3 is 11 residues.